Included here is one T cell receptor beta chain sequence, with context. Its antigen is unknown. This CDR3 region has 16 residues. V was cut by 5 bases and J by 3 bases, with 17 bases left in between. CDR1 and CDR2 (germline): LNHDA, SQIVND (reference sequence). This sample was taken from a study of CD8 T cells in ankylosing spondylitis. Study-level results: Peripheral blood samples showed relatively rare disease-linked clones, and these clones were CD8+. In ankylosing spondylitis patients, matched synovial fluid reportedly showed significant enrichment of disease-linked clones. A subset of motif variants has previously been described in the synovial fluid and blood of reactive arthritis.

Quantitative molecular-barcoded 5'-RACE generated the TCR beta libraries. TCRdb itself ran the 5' RACE reads through MiXCR, one entry per CDR3 protein. The profile shows 310,000 or so distinct CDR3 sequences, around 19% of them singletons. Input material: blood, either unsorted or a sorted T cell fraction (not recorded which). This TCR came from a male donor with ankylosing spondylitis or in good health (not recorded which). The V call is TRBV19, the J call TRBJ2-1, with a tentative D call TRBD2 (6 bases). In DNA form, the CDR3 reads TGTGCCAGTAGTGCGTCATCCGGGACTCTCTACAATGAGCAGTTCTTC. It is translated as CASSASSGTLYNEQFF.